This note documents a single T cell receptor beta chain sequence. What it recognizes is unknown. This sample was taken from a study of OX40 agonist ivuxolimab in advanced cancers. Turning to the study itself: Cohort: 80% to 85% men, mean age about 60, aged about 20 to 80. The study, taken as a whole, reports: Antigens targeted by the expanded peripheral T cells were not determined.

Clones were read by immunoSEQ multiplex PCR, and TCRdb kept only the in-frame ones, dropping some. The sample yields 25,000 or so clones, around 82% seen once. CDR1 is SEHNR, CDR2 FQNEAQ, per germline (reference sequence). The length of the CDR3 is 14 residues. Trimming removed 5 bases from V and 0 bases from J; junction bases left unmatched: 2. V usage is TRBV7-9 and J usage is TRBJ2-3; 7 bases match TRBD2. The source of this sequence is an adult with an advanced solid tumor such as melanoma, head and neck, liver or kidney cancer. The sample in question was CD4+ or CD8+ T cells sorted from blood, obtained in a trial of the OX40 agonist ivuxolimab. The chain's CDR3 is CASSQTSSTDTQYF. As DNA, the CDR3 is TGTGCCAGCAGCCAGACTAGCAGCACAGATACGCAGTATTTT.